Shown below are 27 T cell receptor beta chains from a single sample sequenced in a study of neoadjuvant anti-PD-1 for oral cavity cancer (dated by TCRdb to about 2021). This sample's time point label indicates: after neoadjuvant nivolumab, at surgical resection. Library prep was done by the immunoSEQ multiplex PCR assay. TCRdb stores this immuneACCESS table with in-frame sequences only. Part of the clones is absent; in the studies checked, under half of the shortfall reflects unresolved V genes, and no reason is known for the rest. This sample is represented by thousands of clones; 50% to 70% of them were singletons. Of the sample, more than 2.5% is held by the ten largest clones. The material was PBMCs, obtained after nivolumab (anti-PD-1) treatment. Source of these receptors: a person aged 40 to 85 with oral cavity squamous cell carcinoma.

This chain joins TRBV28 and TRBJ1-5; D is unclear. CDR1 MDHEN and CDR2 SYDVKM come from the germline V gene. V dropped 4 bases and J dropped 7 bases, with 11 bases sitting between them. The CDR3 is made up of 13 amino acids. In nucleotides, the CDR3 is TGTGCCAGCAGTTCGACGGGAATGCAGCCCCAGCATTTT. The encoded protein is CASSSTGMQPQHF. The full variable domain, in which reference TRBV28 and TRBJ1-5 provide the parts outside the CDR3, is DVKVTQSSRYLVKRTGEKVFLECVQDMDHENMFWYRQDPGLGLRLIYFSYDVKMKEKGDIPEGYSVSREKKERFSLILESASTNQTSMYLCASSSTGMQPQHFGDGTRLSIL.

The V and J genes are TRBV13 and TRBJ2-7; 8 bases line up with TRBD2. J lost 2 bases, V lost 5 bases, and 5 bases had no gene match. There are 14 residues in the CDR3. Germline CDR1 PRHDT, CDR2 FYEKMQ (reference sequence). The CDR3 spells CASSPREGTYEQYF. DNA of the CDR3: TGTGCCAGCAGCCCACGGGAGGGTACCTACGAGCAGTACTTC.

The chain uses TRBV7-2 and TRBJ2-3; a weak D match, TRBD1 (6 bases). V was pared by 5 bases and J by 2 bases, with 11 bases between. Germline V lookup: CDR1 SGHTA, CDR2 FQGNSA. This CDR3 region has 14 residues. This CDR3 reads CASSAGEVTDTQYF. In DNA, the CDR3 is TGTGCCAGCAGCGCAGGGGAAGTCACAGATACGCAGTATTTT.

The chain carries TRBV7-8 and TRBJ1-5, with D possibly matching TRBD1 (5 bases). The V gene lost 1 base and the J gene lost 0 bases, with 13 bases spanning the gap. The CDR3 loop spans 17 amino acids. Germline CDR1 SGHVS, CDR2 FQNEAQ. This CDR3 reads CASSLDRVDNSNQPQHF. CDR3 nucleotide sequence: TGTGCCAGCAGCTTAGATAGGGTGGACAATAGCAATCAGCCCCAGCATTTT.

This rearrangement joins TRBV19 to TRBJ1-5; D unclear. The CDR3 is made up of 14 amino acids. Germline V gene data show CDR1 as LNHDA and CDR2 as SQIVND (reference sequence). With 1 base removed from V and 2 bases from J, the gap between germline ends came to 6 bases. Here the CDR3 DNA reads TGTGCCAGTAGTATAGGAAGGGGCAATCAGCCCCAGCATTTT. Amino acids: CASSIGRGNQPQHF.

This clone came up a few times. The chain has TRBV2 and TRBJ1-1; no definite D call. In germline, CDR1 is SNHLY, CDR2 FYNNEI. The V end was cut by 7 bases, the J end by 5 bases, with 8 bases between. This CDR3 has 11 residues. The CDR3: CASMRFTEAFF. The CDR3 coding sequence is TGTGCCAGCATGAGGTTTACTGAAGCTTTCTTT.

This chain connects TRBV5-1 to TRBJ2-1; TRBD2 aligns across 11 bases. Germline V CDR1 and CDR2: SGHRS, YFSETQ. The ends lost 5 bases at V and 4 bases at J; junction bases unmatched: 5. The CDR3 has 15 amino acids. The CDR3 sequence: CASSPGTSGYNEQFF. The CDR3 DNA follows: TGCGCCAGCAGTCCCGGGACTAGCGGTTACAATGAGCAGTTCTTC.

This clone occurred once. The chain links TRBV20-1 to TRBJ2-7, with D possibly being TRBD1 (6 bases). There are 11 residues in the CDR3. Germline CDR1 is DFQATT and CDR2 is SNEGSKA (reference sequence). Trimming took 5 bases from V and 6 from J, leaving 11 bases between them. CDR3 coding DNA: TGCAGTGCTTTAACAGGGTTCGAGCAGTACTTC. It is translated as CSALTGFEQYF.

This clone has only a few counts. The V gene is TRBV6-5, the J gene TRBJ1-2; maybe TRBD1 (6 bases). The CDR3 is 15 residues long. Germline-derived CDR1 and CDR2 are MNHEY and SVGAGI. V was cut by 4 bases and J by 3 bases, with 15 bases left in between. CDR3 sequence (DNA): TGTGCCAGCAGTTCCAGAAGGACAGTTCACTATGGCTACACCTTC. As protein: CASSSRRTVHYGYTF.

This sequence joins TRBV29-1 and TRBJ2-3; TRBD1 is a possible D gene (6 bases). CDR1 is SQVTM, CDR2 ANQGSEA, per germline. V was cut by 5 bases and J by 5 bases, with 14 bases left in between. The CDR3 covers 13 residues. In DNA form, the CDR3 reads TGCAGCGTTCGGACAGCCCAAGGAGATACGCAGTATTTT. Translated: CSVRTAQGDTQYF.

This chain uses TRBV18 with TRBJ1-1; D may be TRBD1 (6 bases). The CDR3 contains 13 residues. CDR1 is KGHSH, CDR2 LQKENI, per germline. V shed 2 bases and J shed 10 bases, with 14 bases lying between them. CDR3 nucleotide sequence: TGTGCCAGCTCACCATCAGGGGTCGAGTCAGCTTTCTTT. This sequence encodes CASSPSGVESAFF.

The gene calls are TRBV19 and TRBJ1-4; D remains ambiguous. The CDR3 extends over 12 amino acids. V was clipped by 4 bases and J by 4 bases, with 4 bases between them. The germline CDR1 and CDR2 sequences are LNHDA and SQIVND (reference sequence). The CDR3 is CASSSLNEKLFF. As DNA, the CDR3 is TGTGCCAGTAGTAGCCTTAATGAAAAACTGTTTTTT.

This chain connects TRBV6-5 to TRBJ2-7; maybe TRBD2 (6 bases). V lost 2 bases, J lost 0 bases, and 8 bases lay in between. Germline V gene sequence: CDR1 MNHEY, CDR2 SVGAGI. The CDR3 is 14 residues long. CDR3 nucleotide sequence: TGTGCCAGCAGTTACGGGGGAGGCTCCTACGAGCAGTACTTC. Its translation is CASSYGGGSYEQYF.

This chain uses TRBV19 with TRBJ1-6; no definite D call. V shed 3 bases and J shed 9 bases, with 12 bases lying between them. The CDR3 has 14 amino acids. Germline CDR1 reads LNHDA; CDR2 reads SQIVND (reference sequence). CDR3 loop: CASSISQEASPLHF. The CDR3 DNA sequence: TGTGCCAGTAGTATTAGCCAGGAGGCTTCACCCCTCCACTTT. The full variable domain, in which reference TRBV19 and TRBJ1-6 provide the parts outside the CDR3, is DGGITQSPKYLFRKEGQNVTLSCEQNLNHDAMYWYRQDPGQGLRLIYYSQIVNDFQKGDIAEGYSVSREKKESFPLTVTSAQKNPTAFYLCASSISQEASPLHFGNGTRLTVT.

This chain uses TRBV9 with TRBJ2-3; D possibly uses TRBD1 or TRBD2 (6 bases each). V was shortened by 0 bases and J by 1 base, with 12 bases between the two germline ends. Germline-derived CDR1 and CDR2 are SGDLS and YYNGEE. The CDR3 has 16 amino acids. The CDR3 loop reads CASSVGWGAGTDTQYF. The CDR3 coding sequence is TGTGCCAGCAGCGTAGGGTGGGGGGCCGGCACAGATACGCAGTATTTT.

This chain connects TRBV6-1 to TRBJ2-7, with TRBD2 matching over 11 bases. V lost 7 bases and J lost 2; bases outside the gene matches: 7. The CDR3 totals 15 residues. CDR1 is MNHNS, CDR2 SASEGT, per germline. In DNA, the CDR3 is TGTGCCAGCAACCCGACTAGCGGGGCTGCCTACGAGCAGTACTTC. Translation: CASNPTSGAAYEQYF.

The chain combines TRBV7-2 with TRBJ2-2; 8 bases match TRBD2. The CDR3 covers 14 residues. Germline CDR1 is SGHTA and CDR2 is FQGNSA. J lost 5 bases, V lost 8 bases, and 7 bases had no gene match. CDR3 nucleotide sequence: TGTGCCAGCCGGCGCGGGGGGCAGACCGGGGAGCTGTTTTTT. As protein: CASRRGGQTGELFF.

The gene calls are TRBV6-6 and TRBJ2-5, with D possibly being TRBD1 or TRBD2 (7 bases each). The CDR3 length is 16 residues. Trimming pared 6 bases from V and 4 bases from J, leaving 21 bases between. Per the germline V gene, CDR1 is MNHNY and CDR2 is SVGAGI (reference sequence). In nucleotides, the CDR3 is TGTGCCAGCAGCCGGGTGTCAGGGGGGGCCGGAGAGACCCAGTACTTC. Its translation is CASSRVSGGAGETQYF.

The chain employs TRBV7-2 and TRBJ2-5, with D possibly matching TRBD1 (6 bases). This CDR3 spans 15 amino acids. Trimming cost V 0 bases and J 5 bases, with 13 bases left between them. Germline V gene data show CDR1 as SGHTA and CDR2 as FQGNSA. The CDR3, as DNA: TGTGCCAGCAGCTTAGCGTGGGGGCCAAGGGAGACCCAGTACTTC. This translates into CASSLAWGPRETQYF. Using reference TRBV7-2 and TRBJ2-5 for the parts outside the CDR3, the full variable domain is GAGVSQSPSNKVTEKGKDVELRCDPISGHTALYWYRQSLGQGLEFLIYFQGNSAPDKSGLPSDRFSAERTGGSVSTLTIQRTQQEDSAVYLCASSLAWGPRETQYFGPGTRLLVL.

The CDR3 sequence: CASSLVGGTYEQYF. The CDR3 DNA reads TGTGCCAGCAGCTTGGTGGGCGGCACCTACGAGCAGTACTTC. This chain uses TRBV5-4 with TRBJ2-7; D not certain. V was clipped by 0 bases and J by 2 bases, with 9 bases between them. CDR1 and CDR2 from the germline V gene are SGHNT and YYREEE (reference sequence). There are 14 residues in the CDR3.

This clone came up once. The junction departs from the called germline gene at one end, perhaps through a read error. This sequence joins TRBV9 and TRBJ2-3; 13 nucleotides match TRBD2. CDR1 and CDR2 (germline): SGDLS, YYNGEE. The CDR3 totals 13 residues. CDR3 DNA: TGTGCCAGCAGCCCGGGCACTAGCGGGGGGGATTGTTTT. Protein sequence: CASSPGTSGGDCF.

This rearrangement joins TRBV5-1 to TRBJ1-2; 8 bases match TRBD1. The V gene end was trimmed by 1 base and the J gene end by 8 bases; junction bases not matched to a gene: 7. The CDR3 is made up of 14 amino acids. CDR1 SGHRS and CDR2 YFSETQ come from the germline V gene. The DNA for the CDR3 is TGCGCCAGCAGCTTGTTTCAGGGGGCTGACGGCTACACCTTC. This encodes CASSLFQGADGYTF.

CDR3 loop: CASSQMAGSTDTQYF. CDR3 in DNA: TGTGCCAGCAGCCAGATGGCAGGGAGCACAGATACGCAGTATTTT. The V call is TRBV6-5, the J call TRBJ2-3; a possible D gene is TRBD1 (5 bases). This CDR3 has 15 residues. V was trimmed by 6 bases and J by 0 bases, leaving 13 bases between them. Germline V gene sequence: CDR1 MNHEY, CDR2 SVGAGI.

The chain carries TRBV7-9 and TRBJ1-4, with a tentative D call TRBD1 (6 bases). This CDR3 spans 16 amino acids. Trimming removed 5 bases at V and 6 bases at J, with 19 bases between. Looked up from germline, CDR1 is SEHNR and CDR2 is FQNEAQ (reference sequence). The CDR3 DNA follows: TGTGCCAGCAGCCCGGGATTCACAGGGATGGATGAAAAACTGTTTTTT. This codes for CASSPGFTGMDEKLFF.

By share, this clone counts as large. V gene TRBV4-3 combines with J gene TRBJ1-5; perhaps TRBD1 as D (5 bases). V was pared by 0 bases and J by 7 bases, with 16 bases between. The germline V gene encodes CDR1 LGHNA and CDR2 YSLEER. The length of the CDR3 is 16 residues. The CDR3 spells CASSQDMGQGFQPQHF. For the CDR3, the DNA is TGCGCCAGCAGCCAAGATATGGGGCAGGGTTTCCAGCCCCAGCATTTT.

The chain combines TRBV30 with TRBJ1-1; weak D call: TRBD1 (6 bases). The CDR3 consists of 16 residues. Trimming left V 4 bases short and J 1 base short, with 19 bases between. Germline assignment: CDR1 GTSNPN and CDR2 SVGIG (reference sequence). The CDR3 nucleotides are TGTGCCTGGAATAACAGGGCAGGGTCTGGGAACACTGAAGCTTTCTTT. Residues: CAWNNRAGSGNTEAFF.

The rearrangement joins TRBV4-1 to TRBJ2-5, with D possibly being TRBD1 or TRBD2 (6 bases each). The germline gives CDR1 MGHRA, CDR2 YSYEKL. The CDR3 sequence is 15 residues long. V lost 6 bases, J lost 5 bases, and 19 bases lay in between. The CDR3 here is CASSLSPGAGETQYF. Here the CDR3 DNA reads TGCGCCAGCAGTCTTAGTCCGGGGGCAGGGGAGACCCAGTACTTC.